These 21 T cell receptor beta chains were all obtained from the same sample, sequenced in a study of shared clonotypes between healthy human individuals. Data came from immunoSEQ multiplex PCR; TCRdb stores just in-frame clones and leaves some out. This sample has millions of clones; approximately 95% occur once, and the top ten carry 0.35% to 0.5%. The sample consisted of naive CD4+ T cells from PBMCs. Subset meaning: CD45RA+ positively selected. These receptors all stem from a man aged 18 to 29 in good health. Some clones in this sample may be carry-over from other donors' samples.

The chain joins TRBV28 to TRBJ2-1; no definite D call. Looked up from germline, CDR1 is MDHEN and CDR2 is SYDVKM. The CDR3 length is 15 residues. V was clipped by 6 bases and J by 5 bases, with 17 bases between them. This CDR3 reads CASRPWTSGNNEQFF. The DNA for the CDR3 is TGTGCCAGCAGACCCTGGACGTCCGGAAACAATGAGCAGTTCTTC. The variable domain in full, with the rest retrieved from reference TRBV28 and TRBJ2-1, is DVKVTQSSRYLVKRTGEKVFLECVQDMDHENMFWYRQDPGLGLRLIYFSYDVKMKEKGDIPEGYSVSREKKERFSLILESASTNQTSMYLCASRPWTSGNNEQFFGPGTRLTVL.

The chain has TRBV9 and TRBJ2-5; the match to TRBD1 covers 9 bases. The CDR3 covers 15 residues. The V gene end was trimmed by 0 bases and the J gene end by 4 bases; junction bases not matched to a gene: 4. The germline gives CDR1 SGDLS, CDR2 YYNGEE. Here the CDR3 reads CASSVGQGVAETQYF. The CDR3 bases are TGTGCCAGCAGCGTAGGACAGGGGGTGGCAGAGACCCAGTACTTC.

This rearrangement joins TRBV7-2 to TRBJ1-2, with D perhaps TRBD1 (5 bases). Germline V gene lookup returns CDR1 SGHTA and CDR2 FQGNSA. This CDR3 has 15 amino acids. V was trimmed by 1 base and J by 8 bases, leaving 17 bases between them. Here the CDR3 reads CASSLVGVQGGGYTF. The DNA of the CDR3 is TGTGCCAGCAGCTTAGTCGGGGTCCAGGGTGGCGGCTACACCTTC. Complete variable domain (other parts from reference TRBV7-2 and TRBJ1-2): GAGVSQSPSNKVTEKGKDVELRCDPISGHTALYWYRQSLGQGLEFLIYFQGNSAPDKSGLPSDRFSAERTGGSVSTLTIQRTQQEDSAVYLCASSLVGVQGGGYTFGSGTRLTVV.

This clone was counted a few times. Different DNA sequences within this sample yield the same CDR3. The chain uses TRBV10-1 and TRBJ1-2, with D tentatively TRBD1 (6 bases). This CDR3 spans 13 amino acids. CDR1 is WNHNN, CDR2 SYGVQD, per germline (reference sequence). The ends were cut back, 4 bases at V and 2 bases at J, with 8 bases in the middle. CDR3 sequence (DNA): TGCGCCAGCAGTGCCGGACAGAACTATGGCTACACCTTC. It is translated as CASSAGQNYGYTF.

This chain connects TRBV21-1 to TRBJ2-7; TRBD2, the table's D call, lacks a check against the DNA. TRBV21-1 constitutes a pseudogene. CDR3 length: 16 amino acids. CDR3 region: CASSKAGREARYEQYF. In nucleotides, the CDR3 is TGTGCCAGCAGCAAAGCGGGGCGGGAGGCTCGGTACGAGCAGTACTTC.

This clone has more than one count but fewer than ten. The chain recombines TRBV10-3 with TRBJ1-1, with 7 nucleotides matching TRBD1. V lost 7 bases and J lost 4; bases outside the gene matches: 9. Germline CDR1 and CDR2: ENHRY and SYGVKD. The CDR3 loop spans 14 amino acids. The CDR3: CAIKEEGGFTEAFF. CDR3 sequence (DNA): TGTGCCATCAAGGAGGAAGGGGGCTTCACTGAAGCTTTCTTT.

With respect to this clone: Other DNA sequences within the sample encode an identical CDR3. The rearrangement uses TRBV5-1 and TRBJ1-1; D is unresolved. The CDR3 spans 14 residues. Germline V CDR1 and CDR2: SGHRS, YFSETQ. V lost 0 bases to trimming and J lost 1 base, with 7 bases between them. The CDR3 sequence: CASSLVGGNTEAFF. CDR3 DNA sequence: TGCGCCAGCAGCTTGGTCGGAGGGAACACTGAAGCTTTCTTT.

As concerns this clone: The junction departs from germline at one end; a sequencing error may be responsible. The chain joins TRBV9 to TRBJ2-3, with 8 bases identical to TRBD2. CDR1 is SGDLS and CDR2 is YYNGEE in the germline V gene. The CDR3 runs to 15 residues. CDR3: CACSVGVAGTDTQYF. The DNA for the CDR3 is TGTGCCTGCAGCGTTGGGGTAGCGGGGACAGATACGCAGTATTTT. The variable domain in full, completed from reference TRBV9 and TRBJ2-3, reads DSGVTQTPKHLITATGQRVTLRCSPRSGDLSVYWYQQSLDQGLQFLIQYYNGEERAKGNILERFSAQQFPDLHSELNLSSLELGDSALYFCACSVGVAGTDTQYFGPGTRLTVL.

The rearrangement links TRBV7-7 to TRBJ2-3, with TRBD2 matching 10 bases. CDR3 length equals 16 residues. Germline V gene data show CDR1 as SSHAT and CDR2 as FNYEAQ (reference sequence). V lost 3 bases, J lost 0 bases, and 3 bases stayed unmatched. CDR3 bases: TGTGCCAGCAGCTTGGGACTAGCGACTAGCACAGATACGCAGTATTTT. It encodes CASSLGLATSTDTQYF.

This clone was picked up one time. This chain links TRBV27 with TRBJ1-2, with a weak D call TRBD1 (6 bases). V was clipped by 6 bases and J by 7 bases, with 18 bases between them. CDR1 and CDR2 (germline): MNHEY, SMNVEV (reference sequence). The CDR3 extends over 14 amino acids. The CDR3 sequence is CASRSTGRSGGYTF. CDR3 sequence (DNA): TGTGCCAGCAGATCTACAGGGCGTTCGGGTGGCTACACCTTC.

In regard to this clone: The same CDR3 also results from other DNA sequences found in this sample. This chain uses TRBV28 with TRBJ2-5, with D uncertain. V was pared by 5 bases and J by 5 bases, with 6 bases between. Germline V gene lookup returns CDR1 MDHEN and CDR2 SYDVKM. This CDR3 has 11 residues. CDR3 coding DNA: TGTGCCAGCAGTCTAAGGGAGACCCAGTACTTC. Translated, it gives CASSLRETQYF.

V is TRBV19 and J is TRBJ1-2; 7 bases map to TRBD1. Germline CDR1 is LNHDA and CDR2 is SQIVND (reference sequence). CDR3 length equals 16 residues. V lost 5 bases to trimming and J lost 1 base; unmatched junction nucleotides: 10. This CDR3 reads CASSANRDRINYGYTF. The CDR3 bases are TGTGCCAGTAGTGCAAACCGGGACAGAATTAACTATGGCTACACCTTC.

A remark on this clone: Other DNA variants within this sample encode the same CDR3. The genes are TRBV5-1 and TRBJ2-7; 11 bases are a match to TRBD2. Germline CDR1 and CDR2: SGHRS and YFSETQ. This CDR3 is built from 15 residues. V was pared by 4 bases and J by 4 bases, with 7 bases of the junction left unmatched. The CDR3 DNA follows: TGCGCCAGCAGCCGGGGGACTAGCGGAGATTACGAGCAGTACTTC. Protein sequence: CASSRGTSGDYEQYF.

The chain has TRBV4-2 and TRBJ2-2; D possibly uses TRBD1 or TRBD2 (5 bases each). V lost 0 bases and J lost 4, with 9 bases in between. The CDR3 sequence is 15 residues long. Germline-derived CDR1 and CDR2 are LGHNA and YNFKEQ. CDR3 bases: TGTGCCAGCAGCCAAGACGGGACCCCCACCGGGGAGCTGTTTTTT. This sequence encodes CASSQDGTPTGELFF.

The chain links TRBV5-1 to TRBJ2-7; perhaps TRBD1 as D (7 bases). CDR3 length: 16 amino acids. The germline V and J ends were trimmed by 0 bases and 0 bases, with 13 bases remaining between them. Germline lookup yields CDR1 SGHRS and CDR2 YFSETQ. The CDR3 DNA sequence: TGCGCCAGCAGCTTGGGGCCAGGGGGGCACTCCTACGAGCAGTACTTC. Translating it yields CASSLGPGGHSYEQYF.

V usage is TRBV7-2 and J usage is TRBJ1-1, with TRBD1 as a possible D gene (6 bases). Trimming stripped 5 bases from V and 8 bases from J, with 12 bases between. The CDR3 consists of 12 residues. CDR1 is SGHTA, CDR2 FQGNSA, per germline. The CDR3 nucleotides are TGTGCCAGCAGCCTTGGACAGTTGGAAGCTTTCTTT. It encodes CASSLGQLEAFF.

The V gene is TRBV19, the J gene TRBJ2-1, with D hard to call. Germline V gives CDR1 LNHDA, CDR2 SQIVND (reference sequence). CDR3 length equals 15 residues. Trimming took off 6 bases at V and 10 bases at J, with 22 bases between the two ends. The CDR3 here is CASSTTRAGRYEQFF. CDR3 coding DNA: TGTGCCAGTAGCACGACCCGGGCTGGACGGTACGAGCAGTTCTTC.

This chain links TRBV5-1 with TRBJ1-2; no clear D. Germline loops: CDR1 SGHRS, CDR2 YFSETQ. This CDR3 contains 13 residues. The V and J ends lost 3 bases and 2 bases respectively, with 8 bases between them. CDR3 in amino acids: CASSSSENYGYTF. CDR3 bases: TGCGCCAGCAGCTCGAGTGAAAACTATGGCTACACCTTC.

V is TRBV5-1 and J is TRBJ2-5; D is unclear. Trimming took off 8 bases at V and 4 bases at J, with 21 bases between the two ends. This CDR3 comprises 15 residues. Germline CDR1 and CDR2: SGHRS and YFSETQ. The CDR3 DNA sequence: TGCGCCAGTTACCCCCGTTGGGGTTCGGGAGAGACCCAGTACTTC. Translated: CASYPRWGSGETQYF.

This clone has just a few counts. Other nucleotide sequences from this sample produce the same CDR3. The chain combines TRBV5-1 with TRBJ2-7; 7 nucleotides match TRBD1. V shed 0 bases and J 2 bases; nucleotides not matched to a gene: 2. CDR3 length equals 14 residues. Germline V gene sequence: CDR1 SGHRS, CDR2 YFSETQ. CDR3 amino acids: CASSLGQGPYEQYF. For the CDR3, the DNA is TGCGCCAGCAGCTTGGGACAGGGTCCCTACGAGCAGTACTTC.

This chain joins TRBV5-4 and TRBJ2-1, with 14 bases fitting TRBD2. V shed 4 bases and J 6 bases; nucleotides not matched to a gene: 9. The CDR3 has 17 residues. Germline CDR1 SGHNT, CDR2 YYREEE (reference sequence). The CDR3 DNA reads TGTGCCAGCAGCCCACCCGGGACTAGCGGGAGTCGCAATGAGCAGTTCTTC. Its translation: CASSPPGTSGSRNEQFF.